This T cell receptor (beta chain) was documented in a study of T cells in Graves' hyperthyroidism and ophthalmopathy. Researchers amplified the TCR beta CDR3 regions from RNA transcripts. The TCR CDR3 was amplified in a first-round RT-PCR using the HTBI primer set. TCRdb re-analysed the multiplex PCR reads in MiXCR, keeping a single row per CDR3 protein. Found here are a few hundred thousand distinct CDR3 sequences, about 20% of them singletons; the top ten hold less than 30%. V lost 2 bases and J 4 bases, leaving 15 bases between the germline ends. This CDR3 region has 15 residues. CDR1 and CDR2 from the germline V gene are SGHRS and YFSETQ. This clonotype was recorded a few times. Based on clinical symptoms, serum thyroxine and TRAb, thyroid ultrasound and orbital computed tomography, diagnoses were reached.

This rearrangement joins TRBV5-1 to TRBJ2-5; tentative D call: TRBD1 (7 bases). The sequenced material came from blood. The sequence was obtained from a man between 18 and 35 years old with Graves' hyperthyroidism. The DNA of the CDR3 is TGCGCCAGCAGCTTTACCCCAGGGGGAGGAGAGACCCAGTACTTC. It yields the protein CASSFTPGGGETQYF.